Below are 4 T cell receptor beta chains sequenced from a single sample in a study of cytomegalovirus exposure and HLA in healthy donors. PCR employed 60 Vbeta and 13 Jbeta primers. The assay was immunoSEQ multiplex PCR, and TCRdb's table has in-frame clones only and misses some. The sample records 110,000 to 150,000 clones, approximately 80% being singletons. Specimen: PBMCs. The receptors were sampled from a boy aged 2 to 9 in good health and CMV-seronegative.

The chain joins TRBV28 to TRBJ2-1; D perhaps matches TRBD1 (5 bases). The CDR3 is 14 amino acids. Looked up from germline, CDR1 is MDHEN and CDR2 is SYDVKM. Trimming left V 2 bases short and J 6 bases short, with 11 bases between. DNA for the CDR3: TGTGCCAGCAGTTTAGGCAGGGTCCGCAATGAGCAGTTCTTC. Its translation: CASSLGRVRNEQFF.

As to this clone: Because the CDR3's place on the DNA is in doubt, the DNA is left out and the CDR3 is given as listed by TCRdb. The chain has TRBV12-1 and TRBJ2-3; the table names TRBD2, a call not compared with the DNA. TRBV12-1 is recorded as a pseudogene. The CDR3 is made up of 21 amino acids, end residues included. The CDR3 loop reads CASSSRWASGSFSVGGDTQYF.

A single count supports this clone. This sequence joins TRBV28 and TRBJ2-2; the D is unclear. Trimming took 5 bases from V and 2 from J, leaving 15 bases between them. From germline, CDR1 is MDHEN and CDR2 SYDVKM. This CDR3 is built from 16 residues. The CDR3 protein is CASSPTVTTNTGELFF. CDR3 in DNA: TGTGCCAGCAGTCCTACCGTAACCACTAACACCGGGGAGCTGTTTTTT.

The V call is TRBV4-2, the J call TRBJ2-5, with 13 bases lining up with TRBD2. This CDR3 is built from 21 residues. The germline gives CDR1 LGHNA, CDR2 YNFKEQ. V was pared by 0 bases and J by 5 bases, with 18 bases of the junction left unmatched. The CDR3 DNA reads TGTGCCAGCAGCCAAGAGGGGTCCCAACTAGCGGGGGGGCTGTTCCACGAGACCCAGTACTTC. Translating it yields CASSQEGSQLAGGLFHETQYF.